Listed here are 2 T cell receptor beta chains from one sample, sequenced in a study of blood T cells in healthy people across ages. A sample-barcoded 5' primer and a J-beta primer mix were used in a second PCR of roughly 6 to 11 cycles. One entry per CDR3 protein results from TCRdb running MiXCR on the 5' RACE reads. The data contain about 1.6 million distinct CDR3 sequences, 30% to 35% of them singletons. Specimen: blood. These receptor sequences come from a woman in her 30s in good health.

The chain has TRBV20-1 and TRBJ2-1; D gene uncertain. Trimming cost V 5 bases and J 0 bases, with 17 bases left between them. The germline CDR1 and CDR2 sequences are DFQATT and SNEGSKA (reference sequence). The length of the CDR3 is 16 residues. The CDR3 spells CSAPRGPFGSYNEQFF. The CDR3 DNA reads as TGCAGTGCTCCCCGTGGGCCCTTTGGCTCCTACAATGAGCAGTTCTTC.

A remark on this clonotype: Mismatch with germline at one junction end may stem from a read error. The V gene is TRBV25-1, the J gene TRBJ2-5; D may be TRBD2 (7 bases). Germline lookup yields CDR1 MGHDK and CDR2 SYGVNS. The CDR3 length is 16 residues. CDR3 sequence: CASSALEGGAEEPQYF. Written as DNA, the CDR3 is TGTGCCAGCAGTGCCTTGGAAGGGGGGGCTGAAGAGCCCCAGTACTTC.